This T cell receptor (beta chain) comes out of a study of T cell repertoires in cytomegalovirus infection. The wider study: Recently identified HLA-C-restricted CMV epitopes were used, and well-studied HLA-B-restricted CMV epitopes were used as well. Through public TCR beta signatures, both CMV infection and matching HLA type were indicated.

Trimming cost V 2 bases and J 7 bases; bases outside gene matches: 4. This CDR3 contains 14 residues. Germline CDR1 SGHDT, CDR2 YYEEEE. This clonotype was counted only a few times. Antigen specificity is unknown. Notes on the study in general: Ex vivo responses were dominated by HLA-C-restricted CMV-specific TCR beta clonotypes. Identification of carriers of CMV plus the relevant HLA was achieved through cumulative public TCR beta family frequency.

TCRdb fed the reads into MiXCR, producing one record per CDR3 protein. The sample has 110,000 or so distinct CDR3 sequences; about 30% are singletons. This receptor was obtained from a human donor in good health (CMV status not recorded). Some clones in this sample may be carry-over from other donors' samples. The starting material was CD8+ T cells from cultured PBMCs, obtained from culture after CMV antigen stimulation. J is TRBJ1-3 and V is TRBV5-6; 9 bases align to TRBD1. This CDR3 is CASSFGTGPNTIYF. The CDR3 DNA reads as TGTGCCAGCAGCTTCGGGACAGGGCCGAACACCATATATTTT. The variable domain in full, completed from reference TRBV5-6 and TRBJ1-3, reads DAGVTQSPTHLIKTRGQQVTLRCSPKSGHDTVSWYQQALGQGPQFIFQYYEEEERQRGNFPDRFSGHQFPNYSSELNVNALLLGDSALYLCASSFGTGPNTIYFGEGSWLTVV.